The 21 T cell receptor beta chains below were found in one sample sequenced in a study of shared clonotypes between healthy human individuals. The naive CD8 subset, CD45RO-negative cells positively selected for CCR7, excluded terminally differentiated effector memory CD45RA+ cells. Method: immunoSEQ multiplex PCR; TCRdb's copy keeps in-frame clones and lacks some. The sample consists of 500,000 to 700,000 clones, approximately 95% of them appearing once. The sample taken for sequencing was naive CD8+ T cells sorted from blood. These receptors all come from a woman in her 30s in good health.

The chain has TRBV15 and TRBJ2-1; D remains unclear. Germline V CDR1 and CDR2: LNHNV, YYDKDF (reference sequence). V was pared by 3 bases and J by 5 bases, with 5 bases between. The CDR3 sequence is 12 residues long. In DNA, the CDR3 is TGTGCCACCAGCAGCTGGGACAATGAGCAGTTCTTC. This encodes CATSSWDNEQFF. The full variable domain, in which reference TRBV15 and TRBJ2-1 provide the parts outside the CDR3, is DAMVIQNPRYQVTQFGKPVTLSCSQTLNHNVMYWYQQKSSQAPKLLFHYYDKDFNNEADTPDNFQSRRPNTSFCFLDIRSPGLGDTAMYLCATSSWDNEQFFGPGTRLTVL.

Here the CDR3 DNA reads TGTGCCAGCAGCTTAGGGTTCGGAGGCGGTGAAAAACTGTTTTTT. This gives the protein CASSLGFGGGEKLFF. The chain joins TRBV7-2 to TRBJ1-4; D gene ambiguous. V lost 1 base and J lost 7, with 13 bases in between. The germline V gene encodes CDR1 SGHTA and CDR2 FQGNSA. The CDR3 is 15 amino acids.

This chain connects TRBV28 to TRBJ2-1, with D possibly matching TRBD2 (6 bases). The CDR3 is 14 residues long. V lost 5 bases and J 6 bases, leaving 14 bases between the germline ends. The germline CDR1 and CDR2 sequences are MDHEN and SYDVKM. The DNA for the CDR3 is TGTGCCAGCAGTCCCCCAGGAGGGCCCAATGAGCAGTTCTTC. Residues: CASSPPGGPNEQFF.

The rearrangement joins TRBV14 to TRBJ1-1, with no clear D. CDR1 SGHDN and CDR2 FVKESK come from the germline V gene. The CDR3 covers 12 residues. Trimming removed 4 bases at V and 0 bases at J, with 3 bases between. The CDR3 sequence is CASSPVNTEAFF. DNA for the CDR3: TGTGCCAGCAGCCCCGTGAACACTGAAGCTTTCTTT.

Details on this clone: Other DNA sequences of this sample code for an identical CDR3. V usage is TRBV13 and J usage is TRBJ2-1; 7 bases fit TRBD2. The CDR3 is 13 residues long. The trim removed 3 bases at V and 7 bases at J, leaving 3 bases unmatched. Germline CDR1 PRHDT, CDR2 FYEKMQ (reference sequence). CDR3 DNA sequence: TGTGCCAGCAGCTTGGGCGGGGGTAATGAGCAGTTCTTC. It is translated as CASSLGGGNEQFF.

The V gene is TRBV4-2, the J gene TRBJ2-3; D is undetermined. This CDR3 has 15 amino acids. Trimming took off 0 bases at V and 3 bases at J, with 10 bases between the two ends. Germline lookup yields CDR1 LGHNA and CDR2 YNFKEQ. The CDR3 DNA reads TGTGCCAGCAGCCAAGAGGGTAGTTGGACAGATACGCAGTATTTT. Its protein product is CASSQEGSWTDTQYF.

This clone was seen once. The chain recombines TRBV27 with TRBJ2-1; D is ambiguous. V dropped 0 bases and J dropped 7 bases, with 7 bases sitting between them. The CDR3 length is 13 residues. Per the germline V gene, CDR1 is MNHEY and CDR2 is SMNVEV (reference sequence). The CDR3 protein is CASSLSTENEQFF. In DNA, the CDR3 is TGTGCCAGCAGTTTATCTACAGAGAATGAGCAGTTCTTC.

This clone was detected only a few times. The gene calls are TRBV7-9 and TRBJ1-1; D not resolved. Germline assignment: CDR1 SEHNR and CDR2 FQNEAQ (reference sequence). CDR3 length equals 15 residues. V lost 5 bases and J lost 2, with 15 bases in between. DNA for the CDR3: TGTGCCAGCAGCCACTCCCTCGGATCCAACACTGAAGCTTTCTTT. Amino acid sequence: CASSHSLGSNTEAFF. The variable domain in full, completed from reference TRBV7-9 and TRBJ1-1, reads DTGVSQNPRHKITKRGQNVTFRCDPISEHNRLYWYRQTLGQGPEFLTYFQNEAQLEKSRLLSDRFSAERPKGSFSTLEIQRTEQGDSAMYLCASSHSLGSNTEAFFGQGTRLTVV.

This chain joins TRBV28 and TRBJ2-7; 9 bases fit TRBD2. The CDR3 extends over 15 amino acids. The V segment lost 3 bases and the J segment 4 bases; nucleotides outside the gene matches: 7. Germline-derived CDR1 and CDR2 are MDHEN and SYDVKM. The CDR3 loop is CASSLTSGYVYEQYF. The CDR3 nucleotides read TGTGCCAGCAGTTTGACTAGCGGCTACGTTTACGAGCAGTACTTC.

J is TRBJ2-7 and V is TRBV6-5; 9 positions agree with TRBD1. The germline CDR1 and CDR2 sequences are MNHEY and SVGAGI. V was pared by 8 bases and J by 4 bases, with 6 bases of the junction left unmatched. This CDR3 spans 13 amino acids. CDR3 region: CASASGQGYEQYF. The DNA of the CDR3 is TGTGCCAGCGCCTCAGGACAGGGGTACGAGCAGTACTTC.

The chain joins TRBV2 to TRBJ2-5; D unresolved. CDR3 length: 14 residues. Germline lookup yields CDR1 SNHLY and CDR2 FYNNEI. V lost 4 bases, J lost 7 bases, and 16 bases lay in between. The CDR3 DNA follows: TGTGCCAGCAGTGGGTCGGCAGCCAAAGGGACCCAGTACTTC. Translating it yields CASSGSAAKGTQYF.

The chain couples TRBV4-1 to TRBJ1-1, with D possibly TRBD1 on 6 matching bases. V was pared by 2 bases and J by 5 bases, with 18 bases between. This CDR3 comprises 16 residues. Looked up from germline, CDR1 is MGHRA and CDR2 is YSYEKL. The CDR3 protein is CASSQPKVQGMTEAFF. The CDR3 DNA reads TGCGCCAGCAGCCAACCCAAGGTTCAGGGGATGACTGAAGCTTTCTTT.

The CDR3 spells CASSLQTHTQYF. CDR3 bases: TGTGCCAGCAGCTTACAGACACATACGCAGTATTTT. This chain links TRBV7-8 with TRBJ2-3, with unresolved D. The germline V gene has CDR1 SGHVS and CDR2 FQNEAQ. Trimming cost V 2 bases and J 7 bases, with 7 bases left between them. The CDR3 has 12 residues.

The rearrangement uses TRBV7-8 and TRBJ1-2; no clear D. In germline, CDR1 is SGHVS, CDR2 FQNEAQ. The CDR3 totals 14 residues. V lost 4 bases and J 4 bases, leaving 13 bases between the germline ends. In nucleotides, the CDR3 is TGTGCCAGCAGCTCTAATGGGGTATCCTATGGCTACACCTTC. The encoded protein is CASSSNGVSYGYTF. The whole variable domain, remainder taken from reference TRBV7-8 and TRBJ1-2, is GAGVSQSPRYKVAKRGQDVALRCDPISGHVSLFWYQQALGQGPEFLTYFQNEAQLDKSGLPSDRFFAERPEGSVSTLKIQRTQQEDSAVYLCASSSNGVSYGYTFGSGTRLTVV.

The CDR3, as DNA: TGTGCCAGCAGCTTATATAGTTACACCGGGGAGCTGTTTTTT. Translated: CASSLYSYTGELFF. The chain carries TRBV11-1 and TRBJ2-2; D is unresolved. This CDR3 has 14 amino acids. The germline CDR1 and CDR2 sequences are SGHAT and FQDESV (reference sequence). Trimming pared 2 bases from V and 3 bases from J, leaving 7 bases between.

The rearrangement joins TRBV30 to TRBJ1-1; 10 bases are shared with TRBD1. Germline V gives CDR1 GTSNPN, CDR2 SVGIG (reference sequence). This CDR3 has 14 amino acids. The V segment lost 4 bases and the J segment 10 bases; nucleotides outside the gene matches: 12. Here the CDR3 reads CAWITDRGRLVAFF. As DNA, the CDR3 is TGTGCCTGGATTACTGACAGGGGGCGGTTAGTAGCTTTCTTT.

This clone was detected only once. The chain carries TRBV2 and TRBJ1-2; D is unresolved. Germline V gene sequence: CDR1 SNHLY, CDR2 FYNNEI. V dropped 5 bases and J dropped 0 bases, with 13 bases sitting between them. The CDR3 has 15 residues. The DNA for the CDR3 is TGTGCCAGCAGTCCCTGGCCGCAGGCTAACTATGGCTACACCTTC. Translating gives CASSPWPQANYGYTF.

About this clone: This specimen includes other DNA sequences encoding the same CDR3. The chain uses TRBV19 and TRBJ1-5; unclear D gene. V was clipped by 6 bases and J by 0 bases, with 6 bases between them. This CDR3 is built from 13 residues. Germline values: CDR1 LNHDA, CDR2 SQIVND (reference sequence). CDR3 region: CASSWGSNQPQHF. The DNA of the CDR3 is TGTGCCAGTAGCTGGGGTAGCAATCAGCCCCAGCATTTT.

The V and J genes are TRBV9 and TRBJ1-2; D gene uncertain. The V gene lost 0 bases and the J gene lost 6 bases, with 15 bases spanning the gap. The CDR3 consists of 15 residues. The germline gives CDR1 SGDLS, CDR2 YYNGEE. The CDR3 is CASSVEGSPDNGYTF. CDR3 coding DNA: TGTGCCAGCAGCGTAGAGGGTTCGCCCGATAATGGCTACACCTTC.

This chain links TRBV28 with TRBJ2-7; 7 bases align to TRBD1. V was clipped by 6 bases and J by 2 bases; unmatched bases: 7. The CDR3 covers 14 residues. Germline CDR1 and CDR2: MDHEN and SYDVKM. CDR3 DNA sequence: TGTGCCAGCAGCACCGGGACAGACGCCTACGAGCAGTACTTC. Translated: CASSTGTDAYEQYF.

The chain couples TRBV27 to TRBJ2-7, with D maybe TRBD2 (6 bases). The CDR3 spans 15 residues. Trimming shortened V by 2 bases and J by 4 bases, and 15 bases separated the two germline ends. CDR1 and CDR2 (germline): MNHEY, SMNVEV (reference sequence). This CDR3 is CASSLNGSPPYEQYF. The CDR3 DNA is TGTGCCAGCAGTTTAAACGGGAGTCCCCCTTACGAGCAGTACTTC.